The source of this T cell receptor beta chain is a study of response to subunit inactivated influenza vaccine (dated by TCRdb to the late 2010s). Study-level background: Deep quantitative T cell receptor repertoire profiling was used in the study to track responses to a trivalent subunit inactivated influenza vaccine.

Beyond this particular receptor, the publication reports: It was suggested by the authors that each seasonal influenza vaccination may recruit only a limited number of new T cells.

This clonotype was found once. Its recognized antigen is unknown. No much larger clone is present one base from it, and per-base qualities are unavailable. A single read counts as weak evidence. The CDR3 contains 16 residues, cysteine and phenylalanine counted. Solely the CDR3 DNA is kept, with 48 bases framed from the first base. CDR1 LGHNA and CDR2 YNFKEQ are derived from the germline V gene. The germline ends are 15 bases apart after V is trimmed by 0 bases and J by 7 bases. Library creation used RT-PCR. The sequencer listed for this sample is Illumina HiSeq 2500. TCRdb passed the public sequencing reads through fastp at Q25 and MiXCR, retaining productive beta sequences. Rows are combined by CDR3 protein, so each entry shows the most common genes and DNA. The sample data list 400,000 to 650,000 distinct CDR3 sequences, and around 7.9% of these were observed just once. The ten most abundant clones make up roughly 13% of the sample.

This material consisted of PBMCs from blood, taken about 23 months after vaccination. This TCR was sampled from a man between 50 and 70 years old who received an inactivated influenza vaccine. Donor details come from another sample of the same person, matched by shared clones. The rearrangement combines TRBV4-2 with TRBJ2-2, and possibly TRBD2, on 5 matching bases. The bases are TGTGCCAGCAGCCAAGAAGGTGGCCCGGCGGGCGGGGAGCTGTTTTTT. This gives the protein CASSQEGGPAGGELFF.